This T cell receptor beta chain derives from a study of CD8 T cells in Susac syndrome. In regard to this clonotype: The antigen remains unidentified.

J lost 7 bases, V lost 1 base, and 3 bases had no gene match. The CDR3 length is 13 residues. Germline CDR1 is MGHRA and CDR2 is YSYEKL. General study points: The total CD8+ repertoires yielded around 15 Susac-specific public clones and the CD8+ TEMRA repertoires yielded four or five. Among active patients and in TEMRA cells, CD8+ clonal expansion in Susac reached its peak.

Reverse transcription of about 0.45 to 1 ug RNA was carried out with random hexamers. Amplification of TCR beta CDR3 by immunoSEQ multiplex PCR spanned 54 Vbeta and 13 Jbeta. TCRdb processed the immunoSEQ multiplex PCR reads anew with MiXCR; each CDR3 protein has one entry. Among approximately 57,000 distinct CDR3 sequences listed, roughly 94% were seen once. The chain has TRBV4-1 and TRBJ1-2; 7 bases align to TRBD1. Sequenced sample: CD8+ T cells from PBMCs. This clonotype was sampled from a human donor with Susac syndrome. CDR3 amino acids: CASSQGRQGGYTF. Written as DNA, the CDR3 is TGCGCCAGCAGCCAAGGCCGACAGGGTGGCTACACCTTC.